This TCR beta chain was found in a study of blood T cell repertoires in COVID-19. Study overall: Donors in the United States, Italy and Spain gave samples during acute or convalescent COVID-19. PBMCs, B-cell-depleted T cells, or T cells were the source of the cDNA or gDNA that made up the material.

Losses at the gene ends were 3 bases for V and 0 bases for J; bases not matched to a gene: 6. The CDR3 is 17 amino acids. Germline V gene sequence: CDR1 SGHDT, CDR2 YYEEEE. Original analysis: Nucleated cell number was recorded as an estimate derived from reference gene primer amplification. The repertoire was sequenced with immunoSEQ multiplex PCR; TCRdb's copy has only in-frame clones and lacks some. The DNA was the basis for D and trimming; V, J and clone size are from that table. Here the sample spans approximately 110,000 clones, more than 75% being singletons. Sequencing was done on a sample of peripheral blood. The sequence came from a human donor in a cohort sampled during active COVID-19. The chain combines TRBV5-6 with TRBJ2-6; 7 bases line up with TRBD1. The CDR3 DNA reads as TGTGCCAGCAGCTGGGGACAGACGAGCTCTGGGGCCAACGTCCTGACTTTC. It yields the protein CASSWGQTSSGANVLTF.